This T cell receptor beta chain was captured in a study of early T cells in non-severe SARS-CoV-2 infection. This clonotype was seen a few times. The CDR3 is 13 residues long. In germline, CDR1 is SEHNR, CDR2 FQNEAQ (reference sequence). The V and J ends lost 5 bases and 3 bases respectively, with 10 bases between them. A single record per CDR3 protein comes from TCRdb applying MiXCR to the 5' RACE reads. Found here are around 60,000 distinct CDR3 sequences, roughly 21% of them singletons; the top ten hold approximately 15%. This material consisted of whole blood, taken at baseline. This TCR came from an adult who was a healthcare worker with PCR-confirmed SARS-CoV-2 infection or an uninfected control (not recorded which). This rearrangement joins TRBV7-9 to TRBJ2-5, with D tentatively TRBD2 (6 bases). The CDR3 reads CASSPPGEETQYF. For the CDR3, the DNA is TGTGCCAGCAGCCCTCCGGGGGAAGAGACCCAGTACTTC.